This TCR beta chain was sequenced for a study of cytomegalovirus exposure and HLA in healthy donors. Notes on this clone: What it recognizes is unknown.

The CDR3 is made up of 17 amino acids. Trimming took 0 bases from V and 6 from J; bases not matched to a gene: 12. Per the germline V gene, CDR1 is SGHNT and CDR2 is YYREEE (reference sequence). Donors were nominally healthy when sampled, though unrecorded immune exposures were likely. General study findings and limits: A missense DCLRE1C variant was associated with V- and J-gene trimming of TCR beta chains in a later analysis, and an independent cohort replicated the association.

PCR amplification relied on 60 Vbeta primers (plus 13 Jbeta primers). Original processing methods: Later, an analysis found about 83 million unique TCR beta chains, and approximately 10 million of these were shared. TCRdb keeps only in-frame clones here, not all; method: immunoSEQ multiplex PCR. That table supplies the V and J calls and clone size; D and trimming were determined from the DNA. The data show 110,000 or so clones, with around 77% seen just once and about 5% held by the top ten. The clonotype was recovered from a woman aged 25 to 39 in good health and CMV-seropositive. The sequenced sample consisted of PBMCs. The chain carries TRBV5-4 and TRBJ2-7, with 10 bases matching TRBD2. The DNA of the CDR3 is TGTGCCAGCAGCTTGGATTCTAGCGGGAGTCCCTTCCGCGAGCAGTACTTC. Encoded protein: CASSLDSSGSPFREQYF. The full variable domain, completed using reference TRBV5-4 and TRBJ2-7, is ETGVTQSPTHLIKTRGQQVTLRCSSQSGHNTVSWYQQALGQGPQFIFQYYREEENGRGNFPPRFSGLQFPNYSSELNVNALELDDSALYLCASSLDSSGSPFREQYFGPGTRLTVT.